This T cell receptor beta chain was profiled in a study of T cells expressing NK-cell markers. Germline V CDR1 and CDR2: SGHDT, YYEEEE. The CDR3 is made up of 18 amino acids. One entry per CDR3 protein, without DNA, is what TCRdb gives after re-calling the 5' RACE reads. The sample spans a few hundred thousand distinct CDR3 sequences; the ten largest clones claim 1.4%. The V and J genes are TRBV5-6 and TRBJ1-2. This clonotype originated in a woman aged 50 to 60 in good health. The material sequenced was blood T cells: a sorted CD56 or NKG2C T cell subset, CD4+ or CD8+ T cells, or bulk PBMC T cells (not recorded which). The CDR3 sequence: CASSSLGAGPPYNYGYTF.